These T cell receptor beta chains were read from a single sample in a study of T cell responses to AZD1222 COVID-19 vaccine. The table came from immunoSEQ multiplex PCR; TCRdb's copy has only in-frame clones and leaves some out. This sample yields about 190,000 clones, of which 92% are seen a single time; approximately 1.4% belongs to the top ten. The material sequenced was peripheral blood, taken on day 0 of AZD1222 vaccination. The receptors here all came from an adult in good health. Each CDR3 is given with its conserved first and last residue. The D gene is left open where the match is weak. Rows may omit the clone size; those that give it use once, few, many or a size class.

clone_size: NA
v_call: TRBV7-3
d_call: NA
j_call: TRBJ1-1
cdr3_aa: CASSPGPRNTEAFF
cdr3_nt: TGTGCCAGCAGCCCAGGCCCCAGGAACACTGAAGCTTTCTTT

clone_size: once
v_call: TRBV19
d_call: TRBD1
j_call: TRBJ1-1
cdr3_aa: CASSPGQGRPSTEAFF
cdr3_nt: TGTGCCAGTAGCCCTGGACAGGGGAGGCCGAGCACTGAAGCTTTCTTT

clone_size: NA
v_call: TRBV6-5
d_call: TRBD1
j_call: TRBJ1-3
cdr3_aa: CASSYSRRGLGDTIYF
cdr3_nt: TGTGCCAGCAGTTACTCGCGTAGGGGGCTCGGTGACACCATATATTTT

clone_size: NA
v_call: TRBV7-9
d_call: NA
j_call: TRBJ2-5
cdr3_aa: CASSSGETQYF
cdr3_nt: TGTGCCAGCAGCTCCGGAGAGACCCAGTACTTC

clone_size: once
v_call: TRBV7-3
d_call: NA
j_call: TRBJ1-2
cdr3_aa: CASSLTYKPTNYGYTF
cdr3_nt: TGTGCCAGCAGCTTAACGTACAAACCTACTAACTATGGCTACACCTTC

clone_size: NA
v_call: TRBV28
d_call: NA
j_call: TRBJ2-7
cdr3_aa: CASSSPSPAYEQYF
cdr3_nt: TGTGCCAGCAGTTCTCCATCTCCAGCCTACGAGCAGTACTTC

clone_size: NA
v_call: TRBV3-1/TRBV3-2
d_call: TRBD2
j_call: TRBJ2-7
cdr3_aa: CASSLGLAGDYEQYF
cdr3_nt: TGTGCCAGCAGCCTGGGACTAGCGGGGGACTACGAGCAGTACTTC

clone_size: NA
v_call: TRBV7-2
d_call: NA
j_call: TRBJ2-7
cdr3_aa: CASSFSGTYEQYF
cdr3_nt: TGTGCCAGCAGCTTTTCGGGAACCTACGAGCAGTACTTC

clone_size: NA
v_call: TRBV4-2
d_call: NA
j_call: TRBJ2-7
cdr3_aa: CASSQSRLGDADGEQYF
cdr3_nt: TGTGCCAGCAGCCAGTCACGCCTGGGGGACGCCGACGGGGAGCAGTACTTC

clone_size: NA
v_call: TRBV6-5
d_call: NA
j_call: TRBJ2-6
cdr3_aa: CASRGGSPGANVLTF
cdr3_nt: TGTGCCAGCAGAGGGGGGAGTCCTGGGGCCAACGTCCTGACTTTC

clone_size: NA
v_call: TRBV30
d_call: NA
j_call: TRBJ2-1
cdr3_aa: CAWSVGGQGEQFF
cdr3_nt: TGTGCCTGGAGTGTAGGGGGGCAGGGGGAGCAGTTCTTC

clone_size: NA
v_call: TRBV3-1/TRBV3-2
d_call: NA
j_call: TRBJ1-2
cdr3_aa: CASSPGHGYTF
cdr3_nt: TGTGCCAGCAGTCCCGGACATGGCTACACCTTC

clone_size: NA
v_call: TRBV7-8
d_call: NA
j_call: TRBJ1-4
cdr3_aa: CASSLGSGIGEKLFF
cdr3_nt: TGTGCCAGCAGCTTAGGTTCCGGGATAGGAGAAAAACTGTTTTTT

clone_size: NA
v_call: TRBV4-1
d_call: NA
j_call: TRBJ1-1
cdr3_aa: CASSLWGDTEAFF
cdr3_nt: TGCGCCAGCAGCCTCTGGGGGGACACTGAAGCTTTCTTT

clone_size: NA
v_call: TRBV19
d_call: NA
j_call: TRBJ1-1
cdr3_aa: CASSKDWEPEAFF
cdr3_nt: TGTGCCAGTAGTAAGGACTGGGAACCTGAAGCTTTCTTT

clone_size: NA
v_call: TRBV3-1/TRBV3-2
d_call: TRBD1
j_call: TRBJ1-3
cdr3_aa: CASSLGTVGNTIYF
cdr3_nt: TGTGCCAGCAGCCTCGGGACAGTTGGAAACACCATATATTTT

clone_size: NA
v_call: TRBV5-1
d_call: TRBD1
j_call: TRBJ1-1
cdr3_aa: CASSSGQGNTEAFF
cdr3_nt: TGCGCCAGCAGCTCCGGACAGGGGAACACTGAAGCTTTCTTT

clone_size: NA
v_call: TRBV27
d_call: NA
j_call: TRBJ2-6
cdr3_aa: CASSFGGASGANVLTF
cdr3_nt: TGTGCCAGCAGTTTCGGGGGAGCCTCTGGGGCCAACGTCCTGACTTTC

clone_size: NA
v_call: TRBV7-6
d_call: NA
j_call: TRBJ1-4
cdr3_aa: CASSLLGGRNEKLFF
cdr3_nt: TGTGCCAGCAGCCTCCTCGGAGGTCGTAATGAAAAACTGTTTTTT

clone_size: NA
v_call: TRBV27
d_call: NA
j_call: TRBJ1-5
cdr3_aa: CASSSGGQPQHF
cdr3_nt: TGTGCCAGCAGTTCAGGAGGTCAGCCCCAGCATTTT

clone_size: once
v_call: TRBV5-6
d_call: NA
j_call: TRBJ1-6
cdr3_aa: CASSLVRGASSDSPLHF
cdr3_nt: TGTGCCAGCAGCTTGGTGCGGGGGGCAAGCTCAGATTCACCCCTCCACTTT

clone_size: NA
v_call: TRBV19
d_call: NA
j_call: TRBJ2-3
cdr3_aa: CASSMRRANTDTQYF
cdr3_nt: TGTGCCAGTAGTATGCGTCGGGCTAACACAGATACGCAGTATTTT

clone_size: NA
v_call: TRBV30
d_call: NA
j_call: TRBJ1-6
cdr3_aa: CAGAPYNSPLHF
cdr3_nt: TGTGCCGGGGCGCCCTATAATTCACCCCTCCACTTT

clone_size: NA
v_call: TRBV6-1
d_call: NA
j_call: TRBJ2-5
cdr3_aa: CASSESGRTQYF
cdr3_nt: TGTGCCAGCAGTGAATCGGGCAGAACCCAGTACTTC

clone_size: NA
v_call: TRBV3-1/TRBV3-2
d_call: NA
j_call: TRBJ2-7
cdr3_aa: CASSQTPLSGEQYF
cdr3_nt: TGTGCCAGCAGCCAAACCCCGCTCTCGGGCGAGCAGTACTTC

clone_size: NA
v_call: TRBV6-6
d_call: NA
j_call: TRBJ2-7
cdr3_aa: CASSYYRDAEQYF
cdr3_nt: TGTGCCAGCAGTTACTACAGGGATGCGGAGCAGTACTTC

clone_size: NA
v_call: TRBV29-1
d_call: NA
j_call: TRBJ2-1
cdr3_aa: CSGPSGGRDNEQFF
cdr3_nt: TGCAGCGGCCCTTCCGGGGGGCGAGACAATGAGCAGTTCTTC

clone_size: NA
v_call: TRBV28
d_call: NA
j_call: TRBJ1-2
cdr3_aa: CASSPSIAGYTF
cdr3_nt: TGTGCCAGCAGTCCCTCAATCGCGGGCTACACCTTC

clone_size: medium-sized
v_call: TRBV9
d_call: NA
j_call: TRBJ2-7
cdr3_aa: CASSVEPGVGEQYF
cdr3_nt: TGTGCCAGCAGCGTGGAACCAGGGGTTGGGGAGCAGTACTTC

clone_size: once
v_call: TRBV13
d_call: TRBD1
j_call: TRBJ1-1
cdr3_aa: CASSPNRGTGETEAFF
cdr3_nt: TGTGCCAGCAGCCCGAATCGTGGGACAGGGGAGACTGAAGCTTTCTTT

clone_size: NA
v_call: TRBV4-1
d_call: NA
j_call: TRBJ2-3
cdr3_aa: CASSQVLSTDTQYF
cdr3_nt: TGCGCCAGCAGCCAAGTCCTGAGCACAGATACGCAGTATTTT

clone_size: NA
v_call: TRBV13
d_call: NA
j_call: TRBJ2-1
cdr3_aa: CASTSGAGNEQFF
cdr3_nt: TGTGCCAGCACCTCCGGGGCGGGCAATGAGCAGTTCTTC

clone_size: NA
v_call: TRBV5-1
d_call: NA
j_call: TRBJ1-5
cdr3_aa: CASSLVEGQPQHF
cdr3_nt: TGCGCCAGCAGCCTCGTCGAGGGGCAGCCCCAGCATTTT

clone_size: NA
v_call: TRBV28
d_call: NA
j_call: TRBJ1-1
cdr3_aa: CATSGGPGNLRGTEAFF
cdr3_nt: TGTGCGACAAGCGGGGGTCCTGGCAATTTAAGGGGCACTGAAGCTTTCTTT